The rows below give T cell receptor beta chains drawn from one sample of a study of T cell repertoires in cytomegalovirus infection. TCRdb recomputed calls from the reads with MiXCR, one row per CDR3 protein. The sample has roughly 69,000 distinct CDR3 sequences, 20% to 25% seen once. These TCRs' antigens remain unknown. Sequenced here: CD8+ T cells from cultured PBMCs, sampled from culture after CMV antigen stimulation. These receptors were taken from a human donor in good health (CMV status not recorded). Some clones in this sample may be carry-over from other donors' samples. The CDR3 runs from the conserved cysteine through the conserved F or W. Each record gives: D gene, V gene, J gene, clone size, CDR3 protein, CDR3 DNA. D genes are given only for firm matches. The listing skips clone size in some rows; elsewhere it reads once, few, many or a size class.

>TRBD2|TRBV7-2|TRBJ2-3|few
CASSLDRAGGPSSSTDTQYF
TGTGCCAGCAGCTTAGATCGAGCGGGGGGGCCATCCTCTAGCACAGATACGCAGTATTTT
>NA|TRBV2|TRBJ2-7|few
CASIPLSSYEQYF
TGTGCCAGCATCCCACTGAGCTCCTACGAGCAGTACTTC
>NA|TRBV6-1|TRBJ1-5|few
CASSEWGFSVSNQPQHF
TGTGCCAGCAGTGAATGGGGTTTCAGTGTTAGCAATCAGCCCCAGCATTTT
>NA|TRBV6-1|TRBJ2-3|few
CASSEGQFTDTQYF
TGTGCCAGCAGTGAAGGGCAGTTCACAGATACGCAGTATTTT
>NA|TRBV7-2|TRBJ1-5|many
CASSLNSNQPQHF
TGTGCCAGCAGCCTTAATAGCAATCAGCCCCAGCATTTT
>TRBD2|TRBV5-6|TRBJ2-5|few
CASSYGLAGGKETQYF
TGTGCCAGCAGTTACGGACTAGCGGGGGGTAAAGAGACCCAGTACTTC
>NA|TRBV7-2|TRBJ1-1|few
CASGGLGGEAFF
TGTGCCAGCGGTGGGTTAGGAGGTGAAGCTTTCTTT
>NA|TRBV27|TRBJ1-6|few
CASSLRTSDPLPLHF
TGTGCCAGCAGTTTACGCACCTCCGACCCATTACCCCTCCACTTT
>TRBD1|TRBV28|TRBJ1-1|NA
CASSPLDRANTEAFF
TGTGCCAGCAGTCCATTGGACAGGGCTAACACTGAAGCTTTCTTT
>TRBD1|TRBV27|TRBJ1-1|few
CASRYGTGGTEAFF
TGTGCCAGCAGATATGGGACAGGGGGCACTGAAGCTTTCTTT
>NA|TRBV4-3|TRBJ2-1|many
CASSQSRTSRPDNEQFF
TGCGCCAGCAGCCAATCCCGGACAAGTCGTCCCGACAATGAGCAGTTCTTC
>NA|TRBV27|TRBJ2-2|few
CASSLTGNTGELFF
TGTGCCAGCAGTTTGACAGGGAACACCGGGGAGCTGTTTTTT
>TRBD2|TRBV7-6|TRBJ2-7|NA
CASSFASGGANEQYF
TGTGCCAGCAGCTTCGCTAGCGGGGGGGCGAACGAGCAGTACTTC
>TRBD1|TRBV2|TRBJ1-5|NA
CASSEGQGYQPQHF
TGTGCCAGCAGCGAAGGACAGGGATATCAGCCCCAGCATTTT
>TRBD2|TRBV7-2|TRBJ2-1|NA
CASSLAMSGGDYRNEQFF
TGTGCCAGCAGCTTAGCGATGAGCGGGGGCGATTATCGCAATGAGCAGTTCTTC
>TRBD2|TRBV6-2/TRBV6-3|TRBJ2-2|NA
CASSPSGENTGELFF
TGTGCCAGCAGCCCAAGCGGGGAGAACACCGGGGAGCTGTTTTTT
>TRBD2|TRBV7-8|TRBJ2-3|NA
CASSVTSGGASDTQYF
TGTGCCAGCAGCGTGACTAGCGGGGGGGCATCAGATACGCAGTATTTT
>NA|TRBV7-6|TRBJ1-2|NA
CASSSPREGHNYGYTF
TGTGCCAGCAGCTCACCCAGGGAGGGTCATAACTATGGCTACACCTTC
>NA|TRBV12-3/TRBV12-4|TRBJ1-1|NA
CASSFGGTEAFF
TGTGCCAGCAGTTTCGGAGGCACTGAAGCTTTCTTT
>NA|TRBV6-5|TRBJ2-1|many
CASSYGVGRLSYNEQFF
TGTGCCAGCAGTTACGGGGTCGGCAGGCTGTCTTACAATGAGCAGTTCTTC
>NA|TRBV5-6|TRBJ2-7|few
CASSRGAYEQYF
TGTGCCAGCAGCCGGGGGGCGTACGAGCAGTACTTC
>NA|TRBV4-3|TRBJ2-1|NA
CASSQERSLYNEQFF
TGCGCCAGCAGCCAAGAAAGGTCGCTTTACAATGAGCAGTTCTTC
>TRBD2|TRBV7-6|TRBJ2-1|few
CASSLGLADEQFF
TGTGCCAGCAGCTTAGGACTAGCGGATGAGCAGTTCTTC
>NA|TRBV19|TRBJ1-5|NA
CASSIWDGWGQPQHF
TGTGCCAGTAGTATCTGGGATGGATGGGGTCAGCCCCAGCATTTT
>NA|TRBV6-2/TRBV6-3|TRBJ1-2|few
CASSHLLQGPRDGYTF
TGTGCCAGCAGTCACCTCTTACAGGGTCCGCGCGATGGCTACACCTTC
>NA|TRBV27|TRBJ1-3|few
CASSLMGADGNTIYF
TGTGCCAGCAGTTTAATGGGCGCCGACGGAAACACCATATATTTT
>TRBD1|TRBV7-8|TRBJ1-3|NA
CASSAHTGSGGGNTIYF
TGTGCCAGCAGCGCCCACACAGGGTCAGGGGGTGGAAACACCATATATTTT
>NA|TRBV7-6|TRBJ1-1|few
CASSLKDGLNTEAFF
TGTGCCAGCAGCTTGAAGGACGGTTTGAACACTGAAGCTTTCTTT
>NA|TRBV4-3|TRBJ2-1|NA
CASSHVSYNEQFF
TGCGCCAGCAGCCACGTCTCCTACAATGAGCAGTTCTTC
>NA|TRBV11-2|TRBJ1-1|medium-sized
CASSNTGTLNTEAFF
TGTGCCAGCAGCAATACCGGGACATTGAACACTGAAGCTTTCTTT